The 7 T cell receptor beta chains below were found in one sample sequenced in a study of T cells in Graves' hyperthyroidism and ophthalmopathy. RNA transcripts were the template for amplifying TCR beta CDR3 regions. The primer set for the first-round RT-PCR of the TCR CDR3 was HTBI. TCRdb independently ran MiXCR on the multiplex PCR reads; one entry per CDR3 protein. The table lists approximately 400,000 distinct CDR3 sequences, around 16% of them singletons, with over 7.5% in the top ten. What was sequenced was blood. The receptor set was obtained from a woman aged 18-29 years with Graves' hyperthyroidism.

The sample holds many counts of this clonotype. The genes are TRBV15 and TRBJ2-3; possibly TRBD2 for D (6 bases). This CDR3 comprises 16 residues. With 3 bases removed from V and 4 bases from J, the gap between germline ends came to 17 bases. Germline CDR1 and CDR2: LNHNV and YYDKDF (reference sequence). CDR3 bases: TGTGCCACCAGCAGCTTCGCGGGGATTGGGTCAGATACGCAGTATTTT. Translating gives CATSSFAGIGSDTQYF.

As for this clonotype: A read error may explain this, as a much larger clone is one base away. Given the absence of the conserved phenylalanine or tryptophan at the CDR3 end, a read error is likely. The chain recombines TRBV29-1 with TRBJ2-5, with TRBD1 matching 9 bases. The ends lost 4 bases at V and 3 bases at J; junction bases unmatched: 12. Germline CDR1 is SQVTM and CDR2 is ANQGSEA. This CDR3 has 16 residues. The CDR3 DNA is TGCAGCGTTGTAACCCGGACAGGGGCGAGGGAAGAGACCCAGTACCTC. Its protein product is CSVVTRTGAREETQYL.

This clonotype has a handful of counts. The rearrangement links TRBV4-1 to TRBJ2-7; D remains ambiguous. The germline V gene has CDR1 MGHRA and CDR2 YSYEKL. This CDR3 comprises 17 residues. Between the trimmed V and J ends, which lost 0 bases and 0 bases, there was a span of 15 bases. CDR3 amino acids: CASSQEFRATDSYEQYF. The CDR3 DNA is TGCGCCAGCAGCCAAGAATTTAGAGCGACCGACTCCTACGAGCAGTACTTC.

The sample holds many counts of this clonotype. V is TRBV9 and J is TRBJ2-1; D is undetermined. V gave up 0 bases and J gave up 6 bases, with 16 bases separating them. CDR1 and CDR2 (germline): SGDLS, YYNGEE. This CDR3 region has 16 residues. The CDR3 spells CASSVGIRYPVNEQFF. The CDR3 DNA sequence: TGTGCCAGCAGCGTAGGAATACGGTATCCGGTCAATGAGCAGTTCTTC.

This clonotype was counted ten times or more. The chain recombines TRBV24-1 with TRBJ2-7; the match to TRBD1 covers 9 bases. This CDR3 region has 20 residues. Germline-derived CDR1 and CDR2 are KGHDR and SFDVKD. V trimming: 0 bases; J trimming: 2 bases; junction bases outside the gene matches: 16. CDR3 nucleotide sequence: TGTGCCACCAGTGATTTGCATAACAGGGGGCCTTACCCGCTTACCTACGAGCAGTACTTC. This codes for CATSDLHNRGPYPLTYEQYF.

This clonotype was counted a few times. This rearrangement joins TRBV6-1 to TRBJ2-5; TRBD1 or TRBD2 may be the D gene (6 bases each). Trimming took off 8 bases at V and 4 bases at J, with 11 bases between the two ends. This CDR3 is built from 12 residues. Germline V gene lookup returns CDR1 MNHNS and CDR2 SASEGT. The DNA for the CDR3 is TGTGCCAGCGGGGGGCCCTCAGAGACCCAGTACTTC. It is translated as CASGGPSETQYF.

This clonotype was counted many times. The chain couples TRBV5-6 to TRBJ1-2; D remains ambiguous. Germline-derived CDR1 and CDR2 are SGHDT and YYEEEE. The CDR3 totals 13 residues. The V and J ends lost 4 bases and 8 bases respectively, with 15 bases between them. Here the CDR3 DNA reads TGTGCCAGCAGCCAATATCTCCTTGGGGGCTACACCTTC. Its protein is CASSQYLLGGYTF.